These 22 T cell receptor beta chains were all obtained from the same sample, sequenced in a study of breast tumors, draining lymph nodes, adjacent tissues. TCRdb redid the calling of the multiplex PCR reads with MiXCR, one entry per CDR3 protein. Altogether 200,000 to 300,000 distinct CDR3 sequences are present, 30% being singletons, with the ten largest covering more than 1%. Breast cancer patients provided tissue from their axillary draining lymph nodes. The sequencing sample was made of axillary lymph node tissue. The receptors shown here come from a female donor with breast cancer. Some clones in this sample may be carry-over from other donors' samples.

The rearrangement joins TRBV11-3 to TRBJ2-4, with D perhaps assigned TRBD1 or TRBD2 (5 bases each). The CDR3 spans 15 residues. Trimming pared 5 bases from V and 3 bases from J, leaving 14 bases between. The germline gives CDR1 SGHNT, CDR2 YENEEA. CDR3 DNA sequence: TGTGCCAGCAGCAAGGTGTGGGACCGCAAAAACATTCAGTACTTC. As protein: CASSKVWDRKNIQYF.

With respect to this clonotype: A much larger clone lies a single base off, so this may be a read error. The chain carries TRBV11-3 and TRBJ1-2; D is unclear. The CDR3 sequence is 14 residues long. The germline gives CDR1 SGHNT, CDR2 YENEEA. The DNA of the CDR3 is TGTGCCAGCAGCTTAAGAGAGACGGACTATGGCTACGCCTTC. It translates to CASSLRETDYGYAF.

This clonotype was picked up many times. The chain employs TRBV5-1 and TRBJ2-5; D perhaps matches TRBD2 (6 bases). The germline gives CDR1 SGHRS, CDR2 YFSETQ. Trimming left V 4 bases short and J 5 bases short, with 18 bases between. CDR3 length equals 15 residues. CDR3 amino acids: CASSTGALAGETQYF. The CDR3 nucleotides read TGCGCCAGCAGCACCGGAGCACTAGCCGGCGAGACCCAGTACTTC.

The table lists this clonotype with a few counts. The chain uses TRBV30 and TRBJ1-3, with no clear D. CDR3 length: 15 residues. CDR1 GTSNPN and CDR2 SVGIG come from the germline V gene (reference sequence). Trimming removed 2 bases from V and 0 bases from J, with 11 bases in between. CDR3 DNA sequence: TGTGCCTGGAGTCTCCCCCGGTTCTCTGGAAACACCATATATTTT. Translating it yields CAWSLPRFSGNTIYF.

At least ten counts were recorded for this clonotype. Here the CDR3 reads CASSLGHQREAYEQYF. In DNA form, the CDR3 reads TGTGCCAGCAGTTTAGGTCATCAGCGGGAGGCCTACGAGCAGTACTTC. V usage is TRBV12-3 or TRBV12-4 and J usage is TRBJ2-7; TRBD2 matches at 9 bases. The CDR3 extends over 16 amino acids. V was pared by 1 base and J by 2 bases, with 6 bases of the junction left unmatched.

Ten or more counts support this clonotype. This chain links TRBV9 with TRBJ2-5; maybe TRBD2 (5 bases). CDR1 is SGDLS and CDR2 is YYNGEE in the germline V gene. There are 15 residues in the CDR3. V lost 3 bases and J lost 2, with 14 bases in between. DNA of the CDR3: TGTGCCAGCAGCGGATTCGGGGTCCCGCAAGAGACCCAGTACTTC. Protein: CASSGFGVPQETQYF.

This clonotype was observed at least ten times. The genes are TRBV6-5 and TRBJ2-7; no definite D call. Germline V gene sequence: CDR1 MNHEY, CDR2 SVGAGI. The CDR3 is made up of 16 amino acids. The V gene lost 6 bases and the J gene lost 0 bases, with 18 bases spanning the gap. The CDR3 DNA reads as TGTGCCAGCAGCCCCCCTCGTATTCTTGGCTCCTACGAGCAGTACTTC. It specifies CASSPPRILGSYEQYF.

A few counts support this clonotype. The chain carries TRBV3-1 and TRBJ2-2; a possible D gene is TRBD2 (6 bases). V dropped 1 base and J dropped 6 bases, with 9 bases sitting between them. The CDR3 runs to 14 residues. From germline, CDR1 is LGHDT and CDR2 YNNKEL (reference sequence). In DNA form, the CDR3 reads TGTGCCAGCAGCCAAGCCAGGGAGGCCGGGGAGCTGTTTTTT. It is translated as CASSQAREAGELFF.

This clonotype occurred many times. The rearrangement uses TRBV12-5 and TRBJ2-7; D is possibly TRBD2 (6 bases). The CDR3 length is 16 residues. Germline values: CDR1 LGHNT, CDR2 FRNRAP. V lost 1 base, J lost 4 bases, and 17 bases lay in between. The CDR3 region is CASGLGLGAGLYEQYF. The CDR3, as DNA: TGTGCTAGTGGTTTGGGCCTAGGGGCAGGACTATACGAGCAGTACTTC.

This clonotype appeared many times. V is TRBV28 and J is TRBJ1-2; D is possibly TRBD1 (6 bases). Trimming pared 2 bases from V and 5 bases from J, leaving 15 bases between. The CDR3 consists of 15 residues. CDR1 and CDR2 (germline): MDHEN, SYDVKM. CDR3 DNA sequence: TGTGCCAGCAGTTTAATGGACAGCCTAGCATATGGCTACACCTTC. Amino acids: CASSLMDSLAYGYTF.

This clonotype was picked up many times. The V and J genes are TRBV6-5 and TRBJ1-6; 9 bases are a match to TRBD1. The junction had 9 bases not matched to a gene; V was cut back by 0 bases and J by 9 bases. The CDR3 spans 17 residues. Germline lookup yields CDR1 MNHEY and CDR2 SVGAGI. DNA for the CDR3: TGTGCCAGCAGTTACTCGGCCGGGACAGGGTTAGGTTCACCCCTCCACTTT. Amino acid sequence: CASSYSAGTGLGSPLHF.

Details on this clonotype: The junction does not match germline at one end; this may be a read error. The rearrangement links TRBV11-1 to TRBJ2-1; 11 positions agree with TRBD2. The CDR3 contains 14 residues. The germline gives CDR1 SGHAT, CDR2 FQDESV (reference sequence). The chain's CDR3 is CASSGTSGYNVQFF. The CDR3 DNA reads TGTGCCAGCAGCGGGACTAGCGGTTACAATGTGCAGTTCTTC.

As to this clonotype: A much larger clonotype is one base distant, so this may be a read error. The V gene is TRBV5-4, the J gene TRBJ1-5; D is unclear. In germline, CDR1 is SGHNT, CDR2 YYREEE (reference sequence). The CDR3 covers 16 residues. Here the CDR3 reads CASTRGYSLKRQPQRF. CDR3 DNA: TGTGCCAGCACCCGAGGTTACAGCCTAAAGAGGCAGCCCCAGCGTTTT.

This clonotype was recorded at least ten times. The chain uses TRBV19 and TRBJ1-5, with TRBD1 as a possible D gene (6 bases). CDR1 and CDR2 (germline): LNHDA, SQIVND (reference sequence). The CDR3 consists of 16 residues. V gave up 5 bases and J gave up 1 base, with 15 bases separating them. CDR3 region: CASSSTGLSSNQPQHF. CDR3 sequence (DNA): TGTGCCAGTAGTTCAACAGGGCTATCGAGCAATCAGCCCCAGCATTTT.

The chain is built from TRBV2 and TRBJ1-1; D remains unclear. Germline V gene data show CDR1 as SNHLY and CDR2 as FYNNEI. V dropped 7 bases and J dropped 0 bases, with 15 bases sitting between them. The CDR3 extends over 15 amino acids. For the CDR3, the DNA is TGTGCCAGCAAAGGACTTTTTTCGATGAACACTGAAGCTTTCTTT. Protein: CASKGLFSMNTEAFF.

CDR3 sequence reads: CASSRTGVVSGNTIYF. CDR3 DNA: TGTGCCAGCAGTAGGACAGGGGTGGTCTCTGGAAACACCATATATTTT. This chain uses TRBV28 with TRBJ1-3; 9 bases fit TRBD1. Germline lookup yields CDR1 MDHEN and CDR2 SYDVKM. CDR3 size: 16 residues. Trimming removed 5 bases from V and 0 bases from J; junction bases left unmatched: 5.

This clonotype was found many times. The rearrangement joins TRBV20-1 to TRBJ2-3; D call uncertain. The CDR3 contains 12 residues. Germline CDR1 and CDR2: DFQATT and SNEGSKA (reference sequence). V lost 6 bases, J lost 6 bases, and 13 bases lay in between. The CDR3 nucleotides are TGCAGTGCACCCCTCTCTGGGGATACGCAGTATTTT. Residues: CSAPLSGDTQYF.

This clonotype was seen many times. This chain connects TRBV12-3 or TRBV12-4 to TRBJ1-2; 11 nucleotides agree with TRBD1. V lost 5 bases to trimming and J lost 6 bases; unmatched junction nucleotides: 8. The CDR3 loop spans 15 amino acids. CDR3 amino acids: CASSRKGQGDDGYTF. CDR3 coding DNA: TGTGCCAGCAGTCGCAAGGGACAGGGGGATGATGGCTACACCTTC.

With regard to this clonotype: A much larger clone differs by one base, so this may be a read error. No conserved phenylalanine or tryptophan is present at the end of the CDR3, so a read error is the likely explanation. The DNA for the CDR3 is TGTGCCAGCAGCGCCCAAGAGGGATTCTACGAGCAGTACCTC. It translates to CASSAQEGFYEQYL. This chain connects TRBV7-3 to TRBJ2-7; tentative D call: TRBD2 (5 bases). V lost 5 bases, J lost 3 bases, and 14 bases lay in between. There are 14 residues in the CDR3. Germline V CDR1 and CDR2: SGHTA, FQGTGA.

Concerning this clonotype itself: This may arise from a read error, as a much more abundant clone is one base away. This rearrangement joins TRBV11-2 to TRBJ1-3, with 8 bases matching TRBD1. Germline V gene sequence: CDR1 SGHAT, CDR2 FQNNGV. This CDR3 contains 13 residues. The CDR3 spells CASSLTGGSTIYF. The CDR3 coding sequence is TGTGCCAGCAGCTTAACAGGGGGAAGCACCATATATTTT.

The table lists this clonotype with many counts. This chain uses TRBV11-3 with TRBJ2-7, with D tentatively TRBD2 (6 bases). The CDR3 length is 14 residues. Germline CDR1 and CDR2: SGHNT and YENEEA. V lost 3 bases, J lost 6 bases, and 15 bases lay in between. CDR3 sequence: CASSFRYGGAEQYF. As DNA, the CDR3 is TGTGCCAGCAGCTTCAGGTACGGCGGGGCCGAGCAGTACTTC. Full variable domain (rest looked up from reference TRBV11-3 and TRBJ2-7): EAGVVQSPRYKIIEKKQPVAFWCNPISGHNTLYWYLQNLGQGPELLIRYENEEAVDDSQLPKDRFSAERLKGVDSTLKIQPAELGDSAVYLCASSFRYGGAEQYFGPGTRLTVT.

This clonotype was observed at least ten times. This chain uses TRBV12-3 or TRBV12-4 with TRBJ2-3; D is undetermined. The CDR3 runs to 15 residues. The ends were cut back, 5 bases at V and 3 bases at J, with 15 bases in the middle. The CDR3 DNA follows: TGTGCCAGCAGTATTTATATCGCTGGAACAGATACGCAGTATTTT. This encodes CASSIYIAGTDTQYF.